Shown below are 23 T cell receptor beta chains from a single sample sequenced in a study of cytomegalovirus exposure and HLA in healthy donors. In the PCR, 60 Vbeta and 13 Jbeta primers were used. Libraries were prepared by immunoSEQ multiplex PCR; TCRdb keeps only in-frame clonotypes and omits some of them. This table holds 150,000 to 200,000 clones, over 60% found once. Sequencing was carried out using PBMCs. The source is a woman younger than 45 in good health and CMV-seronegative.

The J gene is TRBJ1-2, the V gene TRBV27, with 8 positions matching TRBD1. Germline loops: CDR1 MNHEY, CDR2 SMNVEV (reference sequence). The junction had 7 bases not matched to a gene; V was cut back by 5 bases and J by 5 bases. The CDR3 spans 14 residues. For the CDR3, the DNA is TGTGCCAGCAGTGCGACAGGGGCTCTTTATGGCTACACCTTC. The encoded protein is CASSATGALYGYTF.

This clone was found once. V gene TRBV5-1 combines with J gene TRBJ1-1; D not certain. Trimming took 0 bases from V and 0 from J, leaving 15 bases between them. This CDR3 has 17 residues. Per germline, CDR1 SGHRS and CDR2 YFSETQ. The CDR3 spells CASSLDKRTYMNTEAFF. The CDR3 coding sequence is TGCGCCAGCAGCTTGGACAAGCGGACTTACATGAACACTGAAGCTTTCTTT.

This chain joins TRBV18 and TRBJ1-1; D possibly corresponds to TRBD1 (6 bases). The CDR3 consists of 15 residues. V gave up 3 bases and J gave up 1 base, with 12 bases separating them. Germline loops: CDR1 KGHSH, CDR2 LQKENI. The CDR3 here is CASSPSTGPNTEAFF. CDR3 nucleotides: TGTGCCAGCTCACCTTCGACAGGCCCGAACACTGAAGCTTTCTTT.

The chain joins TRBV12-5 to TRBJ2-3; 12 nucleotides line up with TRBD1. V shed 7 bases, J shed 1 base, and the junction held 12 bases outside the gene matches. CDR1 is LGHNT, CDR2 FRNRAP, per germline. The CDR3 runs 18 residues. The CDR3 DNA reads as TGTGCTAGTGCTTTCGGGACAGGGGGCTCTATTGGCACAGATACGCAGTATTTT. This gives the protein CASAFGTGGSIGTDTQYF. Full variable domain (missing parts from reference TRBV12-5 and TRBJ2-3): DARVTQTPRHKVTEMGQEVTMRCQPILGHNTVFWYRQTMMQGLELLAYFRNRAPLDDSGMPKDRFSAEMPDATLATLKIQPSEPRDSAVYFCASAFGTGGSIGTDTQYFGPGTRLTVL.

The chain employs TRBV27 and TRBJ2-7, with a weak D call TRBD1 (5 bases). Germline assignment: CDR1 MNHEY and CDR2 SMNVEV (reference sequence). The CDR3 is 17 amino acids. V dropped 5 bases and J dropped 3 bases, with 23 bases sitting between them. CDR3 DNA: TGTGCCAGCAGTCCTCACTCTGGGGCAGTGACTCACTACGAGCAGTACTTC. This encodes CASSPHSGAVTHYEQYF.

This clone was seen more than once but under ten times. The V and J genes are TRBV5-1 and TRBJ2-3; D might be TRBD1 (6 bases). The V end was cut by 4 bases, the J end by 6 bases, with 15 bases between. Germline lookup yields CDR1 SGHRS and CDR2 YFSETQ. CDR3 length: 14 residues. CDR3 sequence reads: CASSPTTGSDTQYF. DNA for the CDR3: TGCGCCAGCAGCCCGACGACAGGTTCGGATACGCAGTATTTT.

In regard to this clone: One end of the junction fails to match germline, which may point to a read error. The rearrangement uses TRBV7-9 and TRBJ1-4, with 8 bases lining up with TRBD1. CDR3 length: 16 residues. Germline V lookup: CDR1 SEHNR, CDR2 FQNEAQ (reference sequence). CDR3 region: CSSSRQGSLPNEKLFF. Written as DNA, the CDR3 is TGTTCCAGCAGCCGACAGGGGTCCCTCCCTAATGAAAAACTGTTTTTT.

The CDR3 DNA reads TGTGCCAGCAGCTTAAATGACAGGGGAGTTACTGAAGCTTTCTTT. This codes for CASSLNDRGVTEAFF. V is TRBV9 and J is TRBJ1-1; 8 nucleotides agree with TRBD1. The V gene end was trimmed by 4 bases and the J gene end by 5 bases; junction bases not matched to a gene: 10. Germline-derived CDR1 and CDR2 are SGDLS and YYNGEE. This CDR3 contains 15 residues.

The chain couples TRBV5-6 to TRBJ2-2; tentative D call: TRBD2 (5 bases). The CDR3 is 17 amino acids. Germline lookup yields CDR1 SGHDT and CDR2 YYEEEE. V dropped 4 bases and J dropped 1 base, with 17 bases sitting between them. The CDR3, as DNA: TGTGCCAGCAGCCACCGCGGTTGGGGAGTGAACACCGGGGAGCTGTTTTTT. Amino acid sequence: CASSHRGWGVNTGELFF. Full variable domain (remainder filled in from reference TRBV5-6 and TRBJ2-2): DAGVTQSPTHLIKTRGQQVTLRCSPKSGHDTVSWYQQALGQGPQFIFQYYEEEERQRGNFPDRFSGHQFPNYSSELNVNALLLGDSALYLCASSHRGWGVNTGELFFGEGSRLTVL.

The chain has TRBV29-1 and TRBJ1-2, with 9 bases aligning to TRBD1. Germline V gene data show CDR1 as SQVTM and CDR2 as ANQGSEA. This CDR3 has 13 residues. After removal of 7 bases from V and 5 bases from J, the junction contained 8 bases not matched to a gene. In DNA, the CDR3 is TGCAGCGGATGGACAGGGGTCATGTATGGCTACACCTTC. Protein sequence: CSGWTGVMYGYTF.

The count of this clone is one. In DNA, the CDR3 is TGTGCCAGCACCCGTGGACAGGGATCCTACGAGCAGTACTTC. Translation gives CASTRGQGSYEQYF. V gene TRBV9 combines with J gene TRBJ2-7, with 8 bases lining up with TRBD1. The ends lost 6 bases at V and 1 base at J; junction bases unmatched: 6. The CDR3 has 14 amino acids. CDR1 SGDLS and CDR2 YYNGEE come from the germline V gene. Variable domain in full (rest from reference TRBV9 and TRBJ2-7): DSGVTQTPKHLITATGQRVTLRCSPRSGDLSVYWYQQSLDQGLQFLIQYYNGEERAKGNILERFSAQQFPDLHSELNLSSLELGDSALYFCASTRGQGSYEQYFGPGTRLTVT.

Here the CDR3 DNA reads TGCGCCAGCAGCCAAGGCCCACAGCCCCGAGATTTGTCCGCTTTCTTT. Residues: CASSQGPQPRDLSAFF. The rearrangement joins TRBV4-3 to TRBJ1-1; the D is unclear. Trimming shortened V by 1 base and J by 11 bases, and 23 bases separated the two germline ends. CDR3 length: 16 amino acids. CDR1 LGHNA and CDR2 YSLEER come from the germline V gene.

The CDR3 coding sequence is TGTGCCAGCAGCGGAACTAGCACCTACAATGAGCAGTTCTTC. Translating gives CASSGTSTYNEQFF. This chain links TRBV9 with TRBJ2-1; D possibly corresponds to TRBD2 (6 bases). This CDR3 spans 14 amino acids. The germline CDR1 and CDR2 sequences are SGDLS and YYNGEE. The germline V and J ends were trimmed by 3 bases and 2 bases, with 9 bases remaining between them.

Comment on this clone: This CDR3 is also generated by other DNA sequences in the sample. The rearrangement uses TRBV9 and TRBJ2-2, with D possibly matching TRBD2 (7 bases). V was cut by 0 bases and J by 5 bases, with 11 bases left in between. Germline V gives CDR1 SGDLS, CDR2 YYNGEE. The CDR3 covers 15 residues. CDR3 sequence reads: CASSVVRGGTGELFF. The CDR3 bases are TGTGCCAGCAGCGTAGTTAGGGGGGGGACCGGGGAGCTGTTTTTT. The full variable domain, its missing parts supplied by reference TRBV9 and TRBJ2-2, is DSGVTQTPKHLITATGQRVTLRCSPRSGDLSVYWYQQSLDQGLQFLIQYYNGEERAKGNILERFSAQQFPDLHSELNLSSLELGDSALYFCASSVVRGGTGELFFGEGSRLTVL.

V usage is TRBV7-2 and J usage is TRBJ1-1; D is unresolved. The CDR3 sequence is 14 residues long. The V gene's germline CDR1 is SGHTA and CDR2 FQGNSA. The V end lost 3 bases, the J end lost 1 base, and 9 bases lay between the germline ends. The CDR3 DNA follows: TGTGCCAGCAGCTTCCCGGGATCGAACACTGAAGCTTTCTTT. Translated, it gives CASSFPGSNTEAFF.

This clone was found a few times. The chain couples TRBV6-5 to TRBJ1-1; 8 nucleotides align to TRBD1. Germline values: CDR1 MNHEY, CDR2 SVGAGI. V shed 6 bases, J shed 3 bases, and the junction held 6 bases outside the gene matches. CDR3 length: 14 residues. CDR3 in DNA: TGTGCCAGCAGCCAAGGACAGGGCGACACTGAAGCTTTCTTT. Encoded protein: CASSQGQGDTEAFF.

The rearrangement joins TRBV15 to TRBJ1-4; tentative D call: TRBD1 (6 bases). Per germline, CDR1 LNHNV and CDR2 YYDKDF (reference sequence). Trimming cost V 0 bases and J 6 bases, with 14 bases left between them. The CDR3 runs to 16 residues. The CDR3 sequence is CATSRDSRGGDEKLFF. The CDR3 DNA is TGTGCCACCAGCAGAGATTCAAGGGGGGGTGATGAAAAACTGTTTTTT.

The gene calls are TRBV29-1 and TRBJ2-1; 8 positions match TRBD2. V shed 5 bases and J 5 bases; nucleotides not matched to a gene: 8. The CDR3 contains 14 residues. Germline CDR1 SQVTM, CDR2 ANQGSEA. The CDR3 coding sequence is TGCAGCGTTATAGTCCGGGGGGGGGACAATGAGCAGTTCTTC. Residues: CSVIVRGGDNEQFF.

The chain recombines TRBV19 with TRBJ2-7; TRBD1 agrees at 9 bases. CDR1 is LNHDA and CDR2 is SQIVND in the germline V gene (reference sequence). CDR3 size: 15 residues. With V trimmed by 6 bases and J by 2 bases, 8 bases remained unmatched. In DNA form, the CDR3 reads TGTGCCAGTAGCATCGGGACAGGGATAACCTACGAGCAGTACTTC. It yields the protein CASSIGTGITYEQYF.

In this sample, this clone turned up once. The V call is TRBV7-3, the J call TRBJ1-1, with 8 bases aligning to TRBD1. In germline, CDR1 is SGHTA, CDR2 FQGTGA. The CDR3 is made up of 13 amino acids. The junction had 4 bases not matched to a gene; V was cut back by 6 bases and J by 4 bases. The CDR3 loop reads CASRLTGVTEAFF. CDR3 nucleotides: TGTGCCAGCAGATTGACAGGGGTCACTGAAGCTTTCTTT.

This clone came up once. This chain connects TRBV11-3 to TRBJ1-1; 7 bases are a match to TRBD1. CDR3 size: 13 residues. The J segment lost 8 bases and the V segment lost 3 bases, leaving 6 bases of the junction unmatched. CDR1 is SGHNT, CDR2 YENEEA, per germline. CDR3: CASSLDNRGEAFF. The CDR3 DNA is TGTGCCAGCAGCTTGGATAACAGGGGCGAAGCTTTCTTT.

V is TRBV4-2 and J is TRBJ2-1; TRBD2 matches at 7 bases. CDR1 and CDR2 from the germline V gene are LGHNA and YNFKEQ. The CDR3 is made up of 13 amino acids. V was pared by 0 bases and J by 8 bases, with 1 base of the junction left unmatched. CDR3 DNA: TGTGCCAGCAGCCAAGAGGGAGGGGATGAGCAGTTCTTC. This sequence encodes CASSQEGGDEQFF.

This chain connects TRBV4-2 to TRBJ1-1; perhaps TRBD1 as D (5 bases). Between the trimmed V and J ends, which lost 1 base and 6 bases, there was a span of 6 bases. The CDR3 runs 12 residues. The germline gives CDR1 LGHNA, CDR2 YNFKEQ. The CDR3 DNA sequence: TGTGCCAGCAGCCAAGGGGGGGCTGAAGCTTTCTTT. Translating gives CASSQGGAEAFF.